One and the same sample provided the 26 T cell receptor beta chains below, sequenced in a study of Graves' ophthalmopathy and Graves' hyperthyroidism. RNA transcripts provided the template for amplifying TCR beta CDR3 regions. The library came from an HTBI-primed first-round RT-PCR and a second-round multiplex PCR. TCRdb analysed the multiplex PCR reads with MiXCR anew, one entry per CDR3 protein. Among roughly 410,000 distinct CDR3 sequences, less than 20% were seen once, and the ten largest hold 7%. The sample taken for sequencing was peripheral blood. The origin of the receptors is a woman in her late teens or twenties with stable Graves' hyperthyroidism.

This clonotype appeared many times. The chain carries TRBV2 and TRBJ1-2; no definite D call. CDR3 length equals 14 residues. V dropped 2 bases and J dropped 4 bases, with 11 bases sitting between them. Germline CDR1 SNHLY, CDR2 FYNNEI. The CDR3, as DNA: TGTGCCAGCAGTGAACATTACTACGGCTATGGCTACACCTTC. Translation: CASSEHYYGYGYTF.

The V and J genes are TRBV3-1 and TRBJ1-3; D is undetermined. The CDR3 has 13 residues. Trimming shortened V by 6 bases and J by 3 bases, and 9 bases separated the two germline ends. CDR1 is LGHDT, CDR2 YNNKEL, per germline (reference sequence). The CDR3 loop reads CASSRAVGNTIYF. The CDR3 DNA follows: TGTGCCAGCAGTAGGGCAGTTGGAAACACCATATATTTT.

This clonotype was seen a few times. The chain links TRBV5-1 to TRBJ2-5; 14 bases are shared with TRBD2. Trimming took 4 bases from V and 1 from J; bases not matched to a gene: 9. Germline loops: CDR1 SGHRS, CDR2 YFSETQ. This CDR3 region has 18 residues. The CDR3 DNA sequence: TGCGCCAGCAGCGACCGGACTAGCGGGGGGAGACTCCAAGAGACCCAGTACTTC. Translation: CASSDRTSGGRLQETQYF.

Ten or more counts support this clonotype. The chain couples TRBV20-1 to TRBJ1-2; 7 bases map to TRBD1. The trim removed 6 bases at V and 4 bases at J, leaving 8 bases unmatched. CDR1 is DFQATT, CDR2 SNEGSKA, per germline (reference sequence). The CDR3 is made up of 13 amino acids. The CDR3 coding sequence is TGCAGTGCCGGCGGGACAGCGTTCTATGGCTACACCTTC. This sequence encodes CSAGGTAFYGYTF.

A few counts support this clonotype. The chain recombines TRBV5-1 with TRBJ2-7; the match to TRBD2 covers 7 bases. V lost 4 bases, J lost 2 bases, and 9 bases stayed unmatched. The germline gives CDR1 SGHRS, CDR2 YFSETQ. The CDR3 contains 15 residues. The CDR3: CASSIIGGSAYEQYF. CDR3 DNA sequence: TGCGCCAGCAGCATCATCGGGGGGTCTGCCTACGAGCAGTACTTC.

This clonotype was counted many times. The rearrangement joins TRBV6-1 to TRBJ1-5; no clear D. CDR1 and CDR2 from the germline V gene are MNHNS and SASEGT. The CDR3 is 15 amino acids. Trimming pared 6 bases from V and 4 bases from J, leaving 16 bases between. The CDR3 protein is CASRKMDGLNQPQHF. The CDR3 DNA reads TGTGCCAGCAGAAAAATGGACGGGTTAAATCAGCCCCAGCATTTT.

This clonotype was recorded many times. The chain uses TRBV11-2 and TRBJ2-7, with 9 bases matching TRBD1. CDR3 length equals 15 residues. V lost 5 bases to trimming and J lost 4 bases; unmatched junction nucleotides: 9. The germline V gene has CDR1 SGHAT and CDR2 FQNNGV. The CDR3 sequence is CASSPGTGQGYEQYF. For the CDR3, the DNA is TGTGCCAGCAGCCCCGGGACGGGACAGGGTTACGAGCAGTACTTC.

This clonotype has a count of ten or more. V usage is TRBV5-1 and J usage is TRBJ1-1; D possibly corresponds to TRBD1 (5 bases). This CDR3 spans 14 amino acids. In germline, CDR1 is SGHRS, CDR2 YFSETQ. Trimming took 3 bases from V and 7 from J, leaving 16 bases between them. The CDR3 protein is CASSSGAGLGEAFF. CDR3 nucleotide sequence: TGCGCCAGCAGCTCTGGGGCAGGTCTGGGTGAAGCTTTCTTT.

This clonotype was picked up many times. The CDR3 spells CASSPTGNYNSPLHF. Written as DNA, the CDR3 is TGTGCCAGCAGCCCAACCGGGAACTACAATTCACCCCTCCACTTT. The chain combines TRBV7-9 with TRBJ1-6; D ambiguous. Germline V gene data show CDR1 as SEHNR and CDR2 as FQNEAQ (reference sequence). V was pared by 5 bases and J by 7 bases, with 15 bases between. The CDR3 totals 15 residues.

Only a few counts were recorded for this clonotype. The genes are TRBV11-1 and TRBJ2-7; 7 nucleotides agree with TRBD2. Trimming at V came to 3 bases and at J to 1 base, leaving 9 bases not matched to a gene. The germline V gene encodes CDR1 SGHAT and CDR2 FQDESV (reference sequence). The CDR3 spans 16 residues. CDR3: CASSFLSRGTSYEQYF. As DNA, the CDR3 is TGTGCCAGCAGCTTCCTCTCGCGGGGGACGTCCTACGAGCAGTACTTC.

Many counts were recorded for this clonotype. This sequence joins TRBV7-9 and TRBJ2-5; perhaps TRBD1 as D (6 bases). The CDR3 contains 15 residues. Trimming stripped 5 bases from V and 5 bases from J, with 18 bases between. Germline-derived CDR1 and CDR2 are SEHNR and FQNEAQ (reference sequence). CDR3 DNA: TGTGCCAGCAGCCCCCTACAGGGTGGAGGCGAGACCCAGTACTTC. It translates to CASSPLQGGGETQYF.

This clonotype was seen at least ten times. The chain is built from TRBV2 and TRBJ2-7; no reliable D call. The CDR3 runs 13 residues. V lost 2 bases to trimming and J lost 5 bases, with 10 bases between them. Germline lookup yields CDR1 SNHLY and CDR2 FYNNEI. This CDR3 is CASSERWGNEQYF. The DNA for the CDR3 is TGTGCCAGCAGTGAAAGGTGGGGAAACGAGCAGTACTTC.

This chain uses TRBV25-1 with TRBJ2-2, with 8 bases lining up with TRBD2. Germline CDR1 is MGHDK and CDR2 is SYGVNS. The CDR3 runs 13 residues. Germline trimming cut 10 bases from V and 5 bases from J; bases unmatched to any gene: 6. The CDR3 region is CAISGVLTGELFF. The DNA for the CDR3 is TGTGCCATTAGCGGGGTACTTACCGGGGAGCTGTTTTTT.

The V gene is TRBV9, the J gene TRBJ1-1; D not resolved. This CDR3 contains 14 residues. The ends were cut back, 3 bases at V and 1 base at J, with 10 bases in the middle. The V gene's germline CDR1 is SGDLS and CDR2 YYNGEE. The CDR3 DNA reads as TGTGCCAGCAGCGAGAAGTCTAGGAACACTGAAGCTTTCTTT. Protein: CASSEKSRNTEAFF.

In this sample, this clonotype turned up many times. The chain recombines TRBV7-9 with TRBJ1-1; the D is unclear. The CDR3 runs to 14 residues. Germline CDR1 SEHNR, CDR2 FQNEAQ (reference sequence). Trimming cost V 6 bases and J 1 base, with 12 bases left between them. CDR3 coding DNA: TGTGCCAGCAGTCCAAAGGCCGGGAACACTGAAGCTTTCTTT. Protein product: CASSPKAGNTEAFF.

The chain has TRBV6-2 or TRBV6-3 and TRBJ2-7, with D perhaps given as TRBD1 or TRBD2 (5 bases each). The germline CDR1 and CDR2 sequences are MNHEY and SVGEGT. The V and J ends lost 7 bases and 3 bases respectively, with 16 bases between them. CDR3 length: 14 amino acids. The CDR3 DNA follows: TGTGCCAGCAAACTGACCGGGACCAACTACGAGCAGTACTTC. This encodes CASKLTGTNYEQYF.

V and J are TRBV20-1 and TRBJ2-5, with 8 positions matching TRBD2. Germline lookup yields CDR1 DFQATT and CDR2 SNEGSKA (reference sequence). This CDR3 has 14 residues. V gave up 5 bases and J gave up 2 bases; unmatched junction bases: 7. CDR3 protein: CSADLAGTQETQYF. In DNA form, the CDR3 reads TGCAGTGCTGACTTAGCGGGGACACAAGAGACCCAGTACTTC.

This clonotype has only a few counts. V gene TRBV15 combines with J gene TRBJ2-2, with 7 bases aligning to TRBD2. The CDR3 totals 15 residues. Losses at the gene ends were 1 base for V and 6 bases for J; bases not matched to a gene: 5. Germline CDR1 and CDR2: LNHNV and YYDKDF (reference sequence). The CDR3 protein is CATSRASGWAGELFF. CDR3 sequence (DNA): TGTGCCACCAGCAGAGCTAGCGGTTGGGCCGGGGAGCTGTTTTTT.

This clonotype was detected only a few times. The V call is TRBV6-1, the J call TRBJ2-7; no reliable D call. Germline V lookup: CDR1 MNHNS, CDR2 SASEGT. The CDR3 sequence is 12 residues long. V dropped 6 bases and J dropped 4 bases, with 10 bases sitting between them. CDR3 sequence reads: CASRATEYEQYF. The CDR3 DNA is TGTGCCAGCAGAGCGACCGAATACGAGCAGTACTTC.

This clonotype came up many times. DNA for the CDR3: TGTGCCAGCAGCCCCCTTAGGCGACGGACAGGGGCCCACGAGCAGTACTTC. This sequence encodes CASSPLRRRTGAHEQYF. The rearrangement uses TRBV11-3 and TRBJ2-7; 9 positions match TRBD1. Germline V CDR1 and CDR2: SGHNT, YENEEA. There are 17 residues in the CDR3. After removal of 5 bases from V and 5 bases from J, the junction contained 16 bases not matched to a gene.

This clonotype came up many times. The V gene is TRBV12-3 or TRBV12-4, the J gene TRBJ1-6; TRBD1 is a possible D gene (5 bases). Trimming cost V 6 bases and J 12 bases, with 12 bases left between them. CDR3 length: 12 amino acids. CDR3 coding DNA: TGTGCCAGCAGCGGGGCCACTCGACCCCTCCACTTT. It translates to CASSGATRPLHF.

Only a few counts were recorded for this clonotype. The chain couples TRBV18 to TRBJ2-7; D may be TRBD2 (5 bases). The CDR3 has 13 residues. CDR1 is KGHSH and CDR2 is LQKENI in the germline V gene. V lost 3 bases and J lost 7, with 13 bases in between. The DNA of the CDR3 is TGTGCCAGCTCACCCGGGGTGAATAGAGAGCAGTACTTC. Translation gives CASSPGVNREQYF.

The rearrangement joins TRBV6-1 to TRBJ2-7; either TRBD1 or TRBD2 may fit D (5 bases each). Looked up from germline, CDR1 is MNHNS and CDR2 is SASEGT. The ends were cut back, 1 base at V and 9 bases at J, with 7 bases in the middle. The CDR3 sequence is 11 residues long. CDR3: CASSEVGGQYF. CDR3 nucleotide sequence: TGTGCCAGCAGTGAAGTTGGGGGGCAGTACTTC.

In its sample, this clonotype was seen many times. The V and J genes are TRBV4-1 and TRBJ1-6; D possibly corresponds to TRBD1 (5 bases). The CDR3 contains 14 residues. The V end lost 1 base, the J end lost 5 bases, and 6 bases lay between the germline ends. Germline values: CDR1 MGHRA, CDR2 YSYEKL. The CDR3 DNA reads as TGCGCCAGCAGCCAAGTGGGGGATAATTCACCCCTCCACTTT. It encodes CASSQVGDNSPLHF.

This clonotype was seen ten or more times. The rearrangement joins TRBV7-2 to TRBJ2-5; D unresolved. This CDR3 has 12 residues. Germline-derived CDR1 and CDR2 are SGHTA and FQGNSA. V was clipped by 7 bases and J by 3 bases, with 9 bases between them. CDR3 region: CASTVKKETQYF. CDR3 bases: TGTGCCAGCACCGTCAAAAAAGAGACCCAGTACTTC.

This clonotype was seen repeatedly, ten times or more. The chain links TRBV29-1 to TRBJ2-5, with D possibly matching TRBD2 (5 bases). CDR1 is SQVTM and CDR2 is ANQGSEA in the germline V gene. The CDR3 extends over 12 amino acids. Trimming took off 6 bases at V and 4 bases at J, with 12 bases between the two ends. Here the CDR3 DNA reads TGCAGCGTAGGGAGTGCGGGAGAGACCCAGTACTTC. It translates to CSVGSAGETQYF.